The 9 T cell receptor beta chains in this list originate from one sample, sequenced in a study of blood T cell repertoires in COVID-19. Profiled with immunoSEQ multiplex PCR; TCRdb holds only in-frame clones, not every one. Of around 46,000 clones in the sample, approximately 80% were seen once. Sequenced input: peripheral blood. These TCRs come from a man between 65 and 79 years old with acute or convalescent COVID-19.

This clone was counted at least ten times. This chain connects TRBV5-1 to TRBJ2-3; D call uncertain. Per the germline V gene, CDR1 is SGHRS and CDR2 is YFSETQ. The V end lost 4 bases, the J end lost 4 bases, and 10 bases lay between the germline ends. This CDR3 is built from 13 residues. The CDR3 DNA is TGCGCCAGCAGCCCCAATTCCCCAGATACGCAGTATTTT. This gives the protein CASSPNSPDTQYF. Variable domain in full (rest from reference TRBV5-1 and TRBJ2-3): KAGVTQTPRYLIKTRGQQVTLSCSPISGHRSVSWYQQTPGQGLQFLFEYFSETQRNKGNFPGRFSGRQFSNSRSEMNVSTLELGDSALYLCASSPNSPDTQYFGPGTRLTVL.

The V gene is TRBV6-5, the J gene TRBJ2-1; TRBD2 aligns across 7 bases. Trimming took 6 bases from V and 2 from J; bases not matched to a gene: 7. The length of the CDR3 is 15 residues. Per the germline V gene, CDR1 is MNHEY and CDR2 is SVGAGI. The CDR3 reads CASRPSGVTYNEQFF. In DNA, the CDR3 is TGTGCCAGCAGACCCAGCGGGGTAACCTACAATGAGCAGTTCTTC.

J is TRBJ2-1 and V is TRBV11-1, with 13 bases fitting TRBD2. The CDR3 spans 16 residues. Germline lookup yields CDR1 SGHAT and CDR2 FQDESV (reference sequence). Trimming removed 5 bases from V and 4 bases from J; junction bases left unmatched: 5. The CDR3: CASSPGTSGIYNEQFF. The DNA for the CDR3 is TGTGCCAGCAGCCCCGGGACTAGCGGGATTTACAATGAGCAGTTCTTC.

The J gene is TRBJ2-7, the V gene TRBV6-6; TRBD1 matches 8 bases. The CDR3 totals 12 residues. The ends lost 6 bases at V and 3 bases at J; junction bases unmatched: 1. Per germline, CDR1 MNHNY and CDR2 SVGAGI (reference sequence). As DNA, the CDR3 is TGTGCCAGCAGCGGACAGGGCTACGAGCAGTACTTC. Its protein is CASSGQGYEQYF.

V is TRBV7-2 and J is TRBJ1-2; D unclear. There are 16 residues in the CDR3. Germline V gene sequence: CDR1 SGHTA, CDR2 FQGNSA. Trimming pared 1 base from V and 4 bases from J, leaving 16 bases between. The CDR3, as DNA: TGTGCCAGCAGCTTAGGTCCCCAGTCAACGGGCTATGGCTACACCTTC. Encoded protein: CASSLGPQSTGYGYTF.

The chain joins TRBV11-3 to TRBJ2-5; D perhaps matches TRBD2 (5 bases). Per the germline V gene, CDR1 is SGHNT and CDR2 is YENEEA. Trimming shortened V by 3 bases and J by 5 bases, and 19 bases separated the two germline ends. The CDR3 extends over 16 amino acids. CDR3 nucleotides: TGTGCCAGCAGCTTTGGAGGACCCAGCATGGGTGAGACCCAGTACTTC. This gives the protein CASSFGGPSMGETQYF. Supplemented by reference TRBV11-3 and TRBJ2-5, the full variable domain reads EAGVVQSPRYKIIEKKQPVAFWCNPISGHNTLYWYLQNLGQGPELLIRYENEEAVDDSQLPKDRFSAERLKGVDSTLKIQPAELGDSAVYLCASSFGGPSMGETQYFGPGTRLLVL.

This rearrangement joins TRBV11-2 to TRBJ1-3; D remains unclear. The CDR3 is 13 residues long. Trimming left V 5 bases short and J 7 bases short, with 12 bases between. CDR1 is SGHAT and CDR2 is FQNNGV in the germline V gene. This CDR3 is CASSLDRRNTIYF. The CDR3 bases are TGTGCCAGCAGCCTTGACCGGAGGAACACCATATATTTT. Drawing the rest from reference TRBV11-2 and TRBJ1-3, the complete variable domain is EAGVAQSPRYKIIEKRQSVAFWCNPISGHATLYWYQQILGQGPKLLIQFQNNGVVDDSQLPKDRFSAERLKGVDSTLKIQPAKLEDSAVYLCASSLDRRNTIYFGEGSWLTVV.

A single count supports this clone. The gene calls are TRBV7-2 and TRBJ2-3, with a possible D match to TRBD2 (5 bases). The ends were cut back, 5 bases at V and 1 base at J, with 10 bases in the middle. This CDR3 is built from 14 residues. CDR1 and CDR2 (germline): SGHTA, FQGNSA. Written as DNA, the CDR3 is TGTGCCAGCAGCCTCGGACTGCGCACAGATACGCAGTATTTT. This encodes CASSLGLRTDTQYF. The variable domain in full, with the rest retrieved from reference TRBV7-2 and TRBJ2-3, is GAGVSQSPSNKVTEKGKDVELRCDPISGHTALYWYRQSLGQGLEFLIYFQGNSAPDKSGLPSDRFSAERTGGSVSTLTIQRTQQEDSAVYLCASSLGLRTDTQYFGPGTRLTVL.

Written as DNA, the CDR3 is TGTGCAAGTCGCTTAGCGGAGTATGCGGACAGCTCCTACGAGCAGTACTTC. Translating gives CASRLAEYADSSYEQYF. The J gene is TRBJ2-7, the V gene TRBV12-2; the table names TRBD1, a call not compared with the DNA. TRBV12-2 is recorded as a pseudogene. The CDR3 consists of 17 residues.